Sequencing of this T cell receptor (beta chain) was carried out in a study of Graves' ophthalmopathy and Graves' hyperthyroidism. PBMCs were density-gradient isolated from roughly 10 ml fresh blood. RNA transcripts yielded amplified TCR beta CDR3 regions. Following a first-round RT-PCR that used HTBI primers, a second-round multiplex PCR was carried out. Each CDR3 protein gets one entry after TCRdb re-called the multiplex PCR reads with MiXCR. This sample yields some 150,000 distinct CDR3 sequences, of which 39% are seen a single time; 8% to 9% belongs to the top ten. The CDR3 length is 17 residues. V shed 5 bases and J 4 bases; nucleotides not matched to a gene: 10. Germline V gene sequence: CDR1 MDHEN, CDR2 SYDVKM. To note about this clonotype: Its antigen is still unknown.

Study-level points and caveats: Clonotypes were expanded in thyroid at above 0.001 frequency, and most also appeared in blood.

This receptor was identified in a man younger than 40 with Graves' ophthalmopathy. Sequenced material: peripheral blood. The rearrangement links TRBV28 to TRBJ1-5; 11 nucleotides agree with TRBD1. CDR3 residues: CASSPWTGGMGNQPQHF. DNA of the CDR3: TGTGCCAGCAGTCCTTGGACAGGGGGCATGGGAAATCAGCCCCAGCATTTT.